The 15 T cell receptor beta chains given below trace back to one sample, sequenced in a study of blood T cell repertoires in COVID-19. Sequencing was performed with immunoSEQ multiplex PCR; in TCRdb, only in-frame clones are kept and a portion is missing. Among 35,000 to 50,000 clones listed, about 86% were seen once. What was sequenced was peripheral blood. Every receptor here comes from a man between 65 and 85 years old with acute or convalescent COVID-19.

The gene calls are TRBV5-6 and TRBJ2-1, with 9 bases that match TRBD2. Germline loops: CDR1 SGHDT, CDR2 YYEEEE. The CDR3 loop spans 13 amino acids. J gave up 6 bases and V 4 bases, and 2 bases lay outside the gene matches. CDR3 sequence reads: CASSKRGVNEQFF. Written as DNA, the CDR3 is TGTGCCAGCAGCAAGCGGGGGGTCAATGAGCAGTTCTTC.

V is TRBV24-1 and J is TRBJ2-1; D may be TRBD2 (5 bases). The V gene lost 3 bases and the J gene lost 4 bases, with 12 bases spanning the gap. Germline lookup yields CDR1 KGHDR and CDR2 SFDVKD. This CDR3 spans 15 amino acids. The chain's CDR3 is CATSDGGSLYNEQFF. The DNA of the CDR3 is TGTGCCACCAGTGATGGAGGATCCCTATACAATGAGCAGTTCTTC.

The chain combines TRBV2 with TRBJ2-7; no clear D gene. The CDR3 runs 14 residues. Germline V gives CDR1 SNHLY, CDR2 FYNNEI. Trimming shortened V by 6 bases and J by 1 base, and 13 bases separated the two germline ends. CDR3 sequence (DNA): TGTGCCAGCAGGTCCGAGTATAATTCCTACGAGCAGTACTTC. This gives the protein CASRSEYNSYEQYF.

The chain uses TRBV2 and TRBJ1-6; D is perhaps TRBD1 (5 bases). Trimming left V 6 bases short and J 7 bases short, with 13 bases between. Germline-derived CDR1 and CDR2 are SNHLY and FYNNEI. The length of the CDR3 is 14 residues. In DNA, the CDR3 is TGTGCCAGCAGCGGGGACGGGGGAAATTCACCCCTCCACTTT. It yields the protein CASSGDGGNSPLHF.

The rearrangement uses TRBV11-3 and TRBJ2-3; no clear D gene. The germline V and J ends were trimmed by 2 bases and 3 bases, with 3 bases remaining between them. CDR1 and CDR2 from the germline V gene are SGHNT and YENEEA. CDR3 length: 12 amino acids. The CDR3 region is CASSLRTDTQYF. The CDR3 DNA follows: TGTGCCAGCAGCTTACGGACAGATACGCAGTATTTT.

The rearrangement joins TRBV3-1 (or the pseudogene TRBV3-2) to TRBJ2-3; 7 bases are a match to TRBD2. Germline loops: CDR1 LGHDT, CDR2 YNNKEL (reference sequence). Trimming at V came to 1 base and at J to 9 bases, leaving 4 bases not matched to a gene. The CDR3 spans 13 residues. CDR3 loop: CASSQVLAVTQYF. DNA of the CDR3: TGTGCCAGCAGCCAAGTCCTAGCGGTCACGCAGTATTTT.

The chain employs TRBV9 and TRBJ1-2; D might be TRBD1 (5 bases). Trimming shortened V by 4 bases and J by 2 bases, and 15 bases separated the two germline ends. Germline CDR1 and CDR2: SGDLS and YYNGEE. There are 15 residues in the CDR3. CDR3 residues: CASSPSTAANYGYTF. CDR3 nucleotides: TGTGCCAGCAGCCCATCGACAGCCGCGAACTATGGCTACACCTTC. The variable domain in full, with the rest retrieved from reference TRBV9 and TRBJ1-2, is DSGVTQTPKHLITATGQRVTLRCSPRSGDLSVYWYQQSLDQGLQFLIQYYNGEERAKGNILERFSAQQFPDLHSELNLSSLELGDSALYFCASSPSTAANYGYTFGSGTRLTVV.

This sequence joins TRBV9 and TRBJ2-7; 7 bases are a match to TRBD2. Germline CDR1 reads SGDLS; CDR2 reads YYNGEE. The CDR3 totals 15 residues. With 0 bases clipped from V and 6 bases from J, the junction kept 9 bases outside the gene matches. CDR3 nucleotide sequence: TGTGCCAGCAGCGTAGGGGTCGGGGAGGGCCGCGAGCAGTACTTC. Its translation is CASSVGVGEGREQYF.

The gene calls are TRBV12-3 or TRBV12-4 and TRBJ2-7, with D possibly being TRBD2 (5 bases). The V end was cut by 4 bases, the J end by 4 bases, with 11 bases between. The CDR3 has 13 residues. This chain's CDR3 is CASSSLSGYEQYF. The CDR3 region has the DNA TGTGCCAGCAGTTCACTAAGCGGATACGAGCAGTACTTC.

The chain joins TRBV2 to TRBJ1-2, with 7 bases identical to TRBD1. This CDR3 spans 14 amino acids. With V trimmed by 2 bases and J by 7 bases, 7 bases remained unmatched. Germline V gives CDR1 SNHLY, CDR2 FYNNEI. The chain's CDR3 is CASSELQGQGGYTF. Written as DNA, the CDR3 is TGTGCCAGCAGTGAATTACAGGGGCAGGGTGGCTACACCTTC.

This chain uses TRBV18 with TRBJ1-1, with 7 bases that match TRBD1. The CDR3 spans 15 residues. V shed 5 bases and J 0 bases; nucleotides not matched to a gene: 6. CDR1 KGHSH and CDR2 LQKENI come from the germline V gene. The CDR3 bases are TGTGCCAGCTCAGTGGGACAGCTTATGAACACTGAAGCTTTCTTT. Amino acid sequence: CASSVGQLMNTEAFF. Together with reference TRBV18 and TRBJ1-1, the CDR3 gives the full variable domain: NAGVMQNPRHLVRRRGQEARLRCSPMKGHSHVYWYRQLPEEGLKFMVYLQKENIIDESGMPKERFSAEFPKEGPSILRIQQVVRGDSAAYFCASSVGQLMNTEAFFGQGTRLTVV.

CDR3 in amino acids: CAWGTGINYGYTF. The CDR3 DNA reads TGTGCCTGGGGGACAGGGATTAACTATGGCTACACCTTC. This chain joins TRBV30 and TRBJ1-2, with 9 bases fitting TRBD1. Germline V lookup: CDR1 GTSNPN, CDR2 SVGIG (reference sequence). CDR3 length: 13 residues. Trimming cost V 5 bases and J 1 base; bases outside gene matches: 2.

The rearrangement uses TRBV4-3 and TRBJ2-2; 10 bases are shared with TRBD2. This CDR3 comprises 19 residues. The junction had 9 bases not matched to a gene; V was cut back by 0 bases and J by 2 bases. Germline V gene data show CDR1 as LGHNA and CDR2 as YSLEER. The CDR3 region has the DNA TGCGCCAGCAGCCAAGATCTATCCAGCGGGAGGGCCAACACCGGGGAGCTGTTTTTT. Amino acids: CASSQDLSSGRANTGELFF.

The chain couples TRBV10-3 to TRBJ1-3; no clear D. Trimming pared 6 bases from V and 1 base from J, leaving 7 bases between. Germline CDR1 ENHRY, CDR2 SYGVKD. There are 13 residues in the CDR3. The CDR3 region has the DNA TGTGCCATCAGCCATGAGTCTGGAAACACCATATATTTT. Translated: CAISHESGNTIYF.

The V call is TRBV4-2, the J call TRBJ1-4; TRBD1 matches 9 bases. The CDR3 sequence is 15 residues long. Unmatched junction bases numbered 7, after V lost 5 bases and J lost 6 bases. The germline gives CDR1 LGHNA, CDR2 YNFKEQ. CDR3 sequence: CASSAPGQGDEKLFF. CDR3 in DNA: TGTGCCAGCAGCGCACCGGGACAGGGAGATGAAAAACTGTTTTTT.